This paragraph covers one T cell receptor beta chain sequence. Antigen unknown. This sample was included in a study of graft-versus-host responses after intestinal transplantation. Clones were read by immunoSEQ multiplex PCR, and TCRdb kept only the in-frame ones, dropping some. The data contain 100,000 or so clones, roughly nine tenths of them seen just once; the ten biggest clones take up around 0.17%. This CDR3 spans 14 amino acids. Trimming took off 1 base at V and 1 base at J, with 7 bases between the two ends. Germline values: CDR1 SGHRS, CDR2 YFSETQ. The sequencing here drew on unstimulated CD4+ T cells sorted from spleen or lymph node cells, taken before intestinal transplant. This chain joins TRBV5-1 and TRBJ2-3; the D is unclear. This clonotype originated in a human donor who received an intestinal transplant. This CDR3 reads CASSLSGGTDTQYF. CDR3 DNA: TGCGCCAGCAGCTTGTCCGGAGGCACAGATACGCAGTATTTT. The whole variable domain, remainder taken from reference TRBV5-1 and TRBJ2-3, is KAGVTQTPRYLIKTRGQQVTLSCSPISGHRSVSWYQQTPGQGLQFLFEYFSETQRNKGNFPGRFSGRQFSNSRSEMNVSTLELGDSALYLCASSLSGGTDTQYFGPGTRLTVL.